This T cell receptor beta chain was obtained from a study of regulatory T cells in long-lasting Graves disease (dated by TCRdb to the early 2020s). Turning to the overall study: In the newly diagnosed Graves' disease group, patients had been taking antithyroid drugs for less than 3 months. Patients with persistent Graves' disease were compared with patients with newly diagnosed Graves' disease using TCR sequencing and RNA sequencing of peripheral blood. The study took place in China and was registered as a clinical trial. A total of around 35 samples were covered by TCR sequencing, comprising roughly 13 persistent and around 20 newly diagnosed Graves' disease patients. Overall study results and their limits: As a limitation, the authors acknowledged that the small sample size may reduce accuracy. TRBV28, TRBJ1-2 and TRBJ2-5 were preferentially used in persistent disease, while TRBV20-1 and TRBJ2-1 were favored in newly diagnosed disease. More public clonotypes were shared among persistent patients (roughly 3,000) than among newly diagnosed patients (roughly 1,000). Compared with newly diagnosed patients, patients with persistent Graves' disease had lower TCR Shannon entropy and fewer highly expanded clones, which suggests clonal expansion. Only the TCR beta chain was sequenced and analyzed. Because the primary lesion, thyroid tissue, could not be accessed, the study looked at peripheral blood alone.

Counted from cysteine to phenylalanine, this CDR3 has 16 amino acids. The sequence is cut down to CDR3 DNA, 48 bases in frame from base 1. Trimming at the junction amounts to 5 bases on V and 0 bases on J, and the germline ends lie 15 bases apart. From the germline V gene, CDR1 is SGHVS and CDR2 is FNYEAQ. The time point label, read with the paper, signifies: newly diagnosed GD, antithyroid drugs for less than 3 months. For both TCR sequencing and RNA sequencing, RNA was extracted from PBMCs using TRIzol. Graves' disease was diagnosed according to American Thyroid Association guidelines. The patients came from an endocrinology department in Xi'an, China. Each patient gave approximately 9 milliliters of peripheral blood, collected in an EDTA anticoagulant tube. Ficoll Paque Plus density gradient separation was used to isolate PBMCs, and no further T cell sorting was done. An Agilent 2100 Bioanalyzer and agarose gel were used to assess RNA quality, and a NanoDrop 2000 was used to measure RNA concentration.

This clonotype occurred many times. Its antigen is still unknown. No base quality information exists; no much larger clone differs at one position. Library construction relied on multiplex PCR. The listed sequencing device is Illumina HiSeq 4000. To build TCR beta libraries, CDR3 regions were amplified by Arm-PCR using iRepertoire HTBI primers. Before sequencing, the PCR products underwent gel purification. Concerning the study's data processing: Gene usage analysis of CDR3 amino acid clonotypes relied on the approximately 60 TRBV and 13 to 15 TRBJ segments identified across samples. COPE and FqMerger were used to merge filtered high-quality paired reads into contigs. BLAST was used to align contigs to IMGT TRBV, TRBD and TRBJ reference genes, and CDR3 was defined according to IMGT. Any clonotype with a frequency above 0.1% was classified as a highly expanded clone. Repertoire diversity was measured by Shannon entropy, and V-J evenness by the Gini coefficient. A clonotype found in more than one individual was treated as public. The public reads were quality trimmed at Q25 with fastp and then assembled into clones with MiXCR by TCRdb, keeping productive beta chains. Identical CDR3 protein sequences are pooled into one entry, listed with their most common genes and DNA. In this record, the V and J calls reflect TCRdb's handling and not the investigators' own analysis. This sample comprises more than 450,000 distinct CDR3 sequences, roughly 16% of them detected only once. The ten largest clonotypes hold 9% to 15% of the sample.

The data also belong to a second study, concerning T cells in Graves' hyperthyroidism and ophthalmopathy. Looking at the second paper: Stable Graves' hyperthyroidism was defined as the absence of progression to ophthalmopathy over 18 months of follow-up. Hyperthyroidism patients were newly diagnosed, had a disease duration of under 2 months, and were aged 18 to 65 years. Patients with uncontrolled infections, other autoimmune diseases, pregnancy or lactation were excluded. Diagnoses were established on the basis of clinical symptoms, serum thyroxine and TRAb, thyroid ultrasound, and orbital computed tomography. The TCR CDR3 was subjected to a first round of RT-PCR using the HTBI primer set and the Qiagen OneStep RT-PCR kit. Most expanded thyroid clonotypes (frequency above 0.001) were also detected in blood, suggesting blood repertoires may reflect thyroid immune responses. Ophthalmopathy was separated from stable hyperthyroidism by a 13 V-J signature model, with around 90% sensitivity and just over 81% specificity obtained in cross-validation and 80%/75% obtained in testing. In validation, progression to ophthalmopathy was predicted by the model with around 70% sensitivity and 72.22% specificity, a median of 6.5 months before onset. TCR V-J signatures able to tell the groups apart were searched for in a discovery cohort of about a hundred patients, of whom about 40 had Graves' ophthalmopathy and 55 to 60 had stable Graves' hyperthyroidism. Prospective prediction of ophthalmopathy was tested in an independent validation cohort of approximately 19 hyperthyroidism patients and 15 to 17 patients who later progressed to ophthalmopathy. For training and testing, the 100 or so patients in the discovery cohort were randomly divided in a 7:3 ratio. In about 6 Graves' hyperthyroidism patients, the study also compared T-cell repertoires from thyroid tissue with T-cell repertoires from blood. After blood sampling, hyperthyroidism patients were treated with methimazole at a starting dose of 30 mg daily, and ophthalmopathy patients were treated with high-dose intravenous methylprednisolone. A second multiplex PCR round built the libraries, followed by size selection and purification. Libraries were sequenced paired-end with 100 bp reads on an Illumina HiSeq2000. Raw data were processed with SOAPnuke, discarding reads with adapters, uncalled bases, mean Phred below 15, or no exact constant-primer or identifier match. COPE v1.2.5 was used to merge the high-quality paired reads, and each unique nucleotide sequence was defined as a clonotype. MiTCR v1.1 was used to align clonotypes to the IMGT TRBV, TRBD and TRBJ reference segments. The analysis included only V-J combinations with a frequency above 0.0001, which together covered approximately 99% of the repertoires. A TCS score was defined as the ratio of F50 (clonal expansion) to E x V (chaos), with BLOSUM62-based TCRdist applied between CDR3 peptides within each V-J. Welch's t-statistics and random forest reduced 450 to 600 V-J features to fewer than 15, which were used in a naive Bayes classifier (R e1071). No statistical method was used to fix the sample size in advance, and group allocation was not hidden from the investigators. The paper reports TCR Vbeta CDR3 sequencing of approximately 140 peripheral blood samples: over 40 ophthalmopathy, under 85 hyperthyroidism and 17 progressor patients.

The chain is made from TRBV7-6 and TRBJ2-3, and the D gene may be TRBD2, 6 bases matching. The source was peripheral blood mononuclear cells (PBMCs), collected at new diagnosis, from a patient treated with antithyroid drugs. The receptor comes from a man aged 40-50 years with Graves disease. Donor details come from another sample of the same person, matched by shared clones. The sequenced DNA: TGTGCCAGCAGCGCCTACATAGGACTAAGCACAGATACGCAGTATTTT. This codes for CASSAYIGLSTDTQYF.